These 18 T cell receptor beta chains share one sample of origin, sequenced in a study of cytomegalovirus exposure and HLA in healthy donors. Assay: immunoSEQ multiplex PCR; the TCRdb copy retains only in-frame clones and omits some. The data hold over 130,000 clones, with about 88% observed a single time. Sequencing was done on a sample of PBMCs. These receptors were taken from a man aged 18 to 30 in good health and CMV-seropositive.

There are a few counts of this clone. The J gene is TRBJ2-4, the V gene TRBV13, with D possibly being TRBD1 (5 bases). The germline gives CDR1 PRHDT, CDR2 FYEKMQ (reference sequence). The CDR3 is 15 amino acids. V lost 5 bases, J lost 0 bases, and 11 bases lay in between. The CDR3 nucleotides read TGTGCCAGCAGCGCCAGGGATTTAGCCAAAAACATTCAGTACTTC. It specifies CASSARDLAKNIQYF.

The V and J genes are TRBV6-5 and TRBJ1-2, with TRBD1 matching 7 bases. Germline V gives CDR1 MNHEY, CDR2 SVGAGI. The CDR3 sequence is 15 residues long. With 6 bases clipped from V and 4 bases from J, the junction kept 11 bases outside the gene matches. CDR3 protein: CASRYSTGSVYGYTF. Written as DNA, the CDR3 is TGTGCCAGCAGATATTCGACAGGGTCCGTCTATGGCTACACCTTC.

The genes are TRBV27 and TRBJ2-7; TRBD1 matches at 8 bases. V lost 4 bases, J lost 9 bases, and 5 bases stayed unmatched. The germline CDR1 and CDR2 sequences are MNHEY and SMNVEV (reference sequence). This CDR3 region has 12 residues. The CDR3 DNA reads TGTGCCAGCAGTTCAGGGGGCGCGGGGCAGTACTTC. Translation: CASSSGGAGQYF.

The CDR3 coding sequence is TGTGCCAGCAGCCAGGGGCCCAGTCCCTACGAGCAGTACTTC. This sequence encodes CASSQGPSPYEQYF. The V call is TRBV7-6, the J call TRBJ2-7, with D possibly being TRBD1 (6 bases). Germline lookup yields CDR1 SGHVS and CDR2 FNYEAQ. This CDR3 comprises 14 residues. The V end was cut by 5 bases, the J end by 2 bases, with 13 bases between.

This chain uses TRBV5-1 with TRBJ2-1; 12 nucleotides agree with TRBD2. Per the germline V gene, CDR1 is SGHRS and CDR2 is YFSETQ. With V trimmed by 0 bases and J by 8 bases, 3 bases remained unmatched. This CDR3 is 15 amino acids long. This CDR3 is CASSLGLAGAHEQFF. CDR3 sequence (DNA): TGCGCCAGCAGCTTGGGACTAGCGGGGGCCCATGAGCAGTTCTTC. Looking up the rest from reference TRBV5-1 and TRBJ2-1 gives the full variable domain: KAGVTQTPRYLIKTRGQQVTLSCSPISGHRSVSWYQQTPGQGLQFLFEYFSETQRNKGNFPGRFSGRQFSNSRSEMNVSTLELGDSALYLCASSLGLAGAHEQFFGPGTRLTVL.

V and J are TRBV4-2 and TRBJ2-3, with a tentative D call TRBD1 (5 bases). The CDR3 is made up of 17 amino acids. Germline V gene data show CDR1 as LGHNA and CDR2 as YNFKEQ. Trimming removed 2 bases from V and 0 bases from J, with 15 bases in between. CDR3 in amino acids: CASSQTPRAQSTDTQYF. The CDR3 region has the DNA TGTGCCAGCAGCCAAACACCCAGGGCCCAAAGCACAGATACGCAGTATTTT.

Here the CDR3 reads CASSFGSGQGSSYNSPLHF. The CDR3 nucleotides are TGTGCCAGCAGTTTTGGGTCGGGACAGGGGAGCTCCTATAATTCACCCCTCCACTTT. V is TRBV28 and J is TRBJ1-6; 10 nucleotides agree with TRBD1. J gave up 0 bases and V 3 bases, and 8 bases lay outside the gene matches. This CDR3 is built from 19 residues. Germline V gene lookup returns CDR1 MDHEN and CDR2 SYDVKM. Full variable domain (remainder filled in from reference TRBV28 and TRBJ1-6): DVKVTQSSRYLVKRTGEKVFLECVQDMDHENMFWYRQDPGLGLRLIYFSYDVKMKEKGDIPEGYSVSREKKERFSLILESASTNQTSMYLCASSFGSGQGSSYNSPLHFGNGTRLTVT.

The V gene is TRBV18, the J gene TRBJ1-3, with D uncertain. Germline values: CDR1 KGHSH, CDR2 LQKENI. Trimming shortened V by 2 bases and J by 0 bases, and 17 bases separated the two germline ends. The CDR3 extends over 18 amino acids. CDR3 loop: CASSPTRHPSASGNTIYF. The DNA for the CDR3 is TGTGCCAGCTCACCAACCAGGCACCCTTCCGCCTCTGGAAACACCATATATTTT.

This clone was seen just once. The V call is TRBV6-1, the J call TRBJ1-5; no clear D gene. The CDR3 spans 14 residues. Germline values: CDR1 MNHNS, CDR2 SASEGT. Trimming took 6 bases from V and 0 from J, leaving 9 bases between them. This CDR3 is CASSLTDSNQPQHF. CDR3 nucleotides: TGTGCCAGCAGCCTGACTGATAGCAATCAGCCCCAGCATTTT.

This clone was recorded only once. This chain connects TRBV30 to TRBJ1-2, with 7 bases aligning to TRBD1. J was trimmed by 1 base and V by 8 bases; bases with no gene match: 16. CDR3 length: 16 residues. Germline CDR1 GTSNPN, CDR2 SVGIG (reference sequence). The CDR3 DNA reads TGTGCCACAGGACAGGTTCAGACGGGACATAACTATGGCTACACCTTC. Its translation is CATGQVQTGHNYGYTF.

The sample holds one count of this clone. The rearrangement joins TRBV5-1 to TRBJ2-1; 8 positions agree with TRBD1. CDR1 and CDR2 from the germline V gene are SGHRS and YFSETQ. The J segment lost 9 bases and the V segment lost 4 bases, leaving 12 bases of the junction unmatched. This CDR3 contains 15 residues. The CDR3 bases are TGCGCCAGCAGCCCCCGGGACAGGCTGAGTAGTGAGCAGTTCTTC. Its translation is CASSPRDRLSSEQFF.

The genes are TRBV30 and TRBJ2-5; 7 bases are shared with TRBD2. The V segment lost 2 bases and the J segment 2 bases; nucleotides outside the gene matches: 11. This CDR3 spans 16 amino acids. Germline CDR1 is GTSNPN and CDR2 is SVGIG (reference sequence). The CDR3 region is CAWSTQRWGGQETQYF. CDR3 coding DNA: TGTGCCTGGAGTACCCAACGATGGGGGGGGCAAGAGACCCAGTACTTC.

This clone was detected once. The V and J genes are TRBV9 and TRBJ2-6; weak D call: TRBD2 (5 bases). With 3 bases removed from V and 1 base from J, the gap between germline ends came to 20 bases. The length of the CDR3 is 19 residues. Germline V gives CDR1 SGDLS, CDR2 YYNGEE. CDR3 protein: CASSASSGGGKSGANVLTF. The CDR3 bases are TGTGCCAGCAGCGCCAGTTCAGGTGGAGGCAAATCTGGGGCCAACGTCCTGACTTTC.

The chain combines TRBV19 with TRBJ1-5, with D unclear. The CDR3 length is 13 residues. Between the trimmed V and J ends, which lost 4 bases and 2 bases, there was a span of 6 bases. Germline values: CDR1 LNHDA, CDR2 SQIVND (reference sequence). The CDR3: CASSTVGNQPQHF. The CDR3 DNA is TGTGCCAGTAGTACGGTGGGCAATCAGCCCCAGCATTTT.

The chain couples TRBV15 to TRBJ1-5; TRBD1 is a possible D gene (6 bases). The CDR3 runs 15 residues. The V gene's germline CDR1 is LNHNV and CDR2 YYDKDF (reference sequence). Trimming took 7 bases from V and 0 from J, leaving 13 bases between them. CDR3 protein: CATTSGDPSNQPQHF. The CDR3 DNA follows: TGTGCCACCACCTCAGGGGACCCTAGCAATCAGCCCCAGCATTTT.

J is TRBJ2-7 and V is TRBV14, with no clear D. The germline gives CDR1 SGHDN, CDR2 FVKESK. V lost 0 bases and J 3 bases, leaving 9 bases between the germline ends. This CDR3 comprises 14 residues. CDR3 in amino acids: CASSQEYRYYEQYF. CDR3 coding DNA: TGTGCCAGCAGCCAAGAGTACAGATACTACGAGCAGTACTTC. Drawing the rest from reference TRBV14 and TRBJ2-7, the complete variable domain is EAGVTQFPSHSVIEKGQTVTLRCDPISGHDNLYWYRRVMGKEIKFLLHFVKESKQDESGMPNNRFLAERTGGTYSTLKVQPAELEDSGVYFCASSQEYRYYEQYFGPGTRLTVT.

This chain uses TRBV21-1 with TRBJ2-7; the table calls TRBD1, which could not be checked here. TRBV21-1 is noted as a pseudogene. This CDR3 spans 22 amino acids. The CDR3 is CASSKWEGVELRPGQGLYEQYF. The CDR3 DNA reads as TGTGCCAGCAGCAAGTGGGAGGGGGTCGAGCTTCGCCCGGGACAGGGGCTCTACGAGCAGTACTTC.

This chain joins TRBV30 and TRBJ1-6; tentative D call: TRBD1 (6 bases). Deletions cut 4 bases from V and 12 bases from J, with 22 bases between. Germline CDR1 reads GTSNPN; CDR2 reads SVGIG (reference sequence). This CDR3 region has 15 residues. This CDR3 is CAWKTSGGGWKPLHF. CDR3 bases: TGTGCCTGGAAAACGTCGGGAGGGGGGTGGAAACCCCTCCACTTT.